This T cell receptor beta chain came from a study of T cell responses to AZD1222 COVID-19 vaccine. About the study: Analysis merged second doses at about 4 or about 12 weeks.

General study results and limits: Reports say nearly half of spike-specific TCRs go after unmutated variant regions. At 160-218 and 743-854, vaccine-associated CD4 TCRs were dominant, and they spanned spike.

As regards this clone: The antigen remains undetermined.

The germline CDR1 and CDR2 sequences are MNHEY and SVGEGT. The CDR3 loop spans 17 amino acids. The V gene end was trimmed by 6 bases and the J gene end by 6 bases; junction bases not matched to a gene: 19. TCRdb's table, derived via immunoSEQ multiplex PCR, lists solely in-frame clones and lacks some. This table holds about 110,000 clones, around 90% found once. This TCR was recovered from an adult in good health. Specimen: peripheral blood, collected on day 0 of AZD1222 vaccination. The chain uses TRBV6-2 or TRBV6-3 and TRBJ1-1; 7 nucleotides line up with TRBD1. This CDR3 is CASSPGGFDREISEAFF. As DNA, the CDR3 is TGTGCCAGCAGCCCTGGCGGTTTCGACAGGGAAATATCTGAAGCTTTCTTT.